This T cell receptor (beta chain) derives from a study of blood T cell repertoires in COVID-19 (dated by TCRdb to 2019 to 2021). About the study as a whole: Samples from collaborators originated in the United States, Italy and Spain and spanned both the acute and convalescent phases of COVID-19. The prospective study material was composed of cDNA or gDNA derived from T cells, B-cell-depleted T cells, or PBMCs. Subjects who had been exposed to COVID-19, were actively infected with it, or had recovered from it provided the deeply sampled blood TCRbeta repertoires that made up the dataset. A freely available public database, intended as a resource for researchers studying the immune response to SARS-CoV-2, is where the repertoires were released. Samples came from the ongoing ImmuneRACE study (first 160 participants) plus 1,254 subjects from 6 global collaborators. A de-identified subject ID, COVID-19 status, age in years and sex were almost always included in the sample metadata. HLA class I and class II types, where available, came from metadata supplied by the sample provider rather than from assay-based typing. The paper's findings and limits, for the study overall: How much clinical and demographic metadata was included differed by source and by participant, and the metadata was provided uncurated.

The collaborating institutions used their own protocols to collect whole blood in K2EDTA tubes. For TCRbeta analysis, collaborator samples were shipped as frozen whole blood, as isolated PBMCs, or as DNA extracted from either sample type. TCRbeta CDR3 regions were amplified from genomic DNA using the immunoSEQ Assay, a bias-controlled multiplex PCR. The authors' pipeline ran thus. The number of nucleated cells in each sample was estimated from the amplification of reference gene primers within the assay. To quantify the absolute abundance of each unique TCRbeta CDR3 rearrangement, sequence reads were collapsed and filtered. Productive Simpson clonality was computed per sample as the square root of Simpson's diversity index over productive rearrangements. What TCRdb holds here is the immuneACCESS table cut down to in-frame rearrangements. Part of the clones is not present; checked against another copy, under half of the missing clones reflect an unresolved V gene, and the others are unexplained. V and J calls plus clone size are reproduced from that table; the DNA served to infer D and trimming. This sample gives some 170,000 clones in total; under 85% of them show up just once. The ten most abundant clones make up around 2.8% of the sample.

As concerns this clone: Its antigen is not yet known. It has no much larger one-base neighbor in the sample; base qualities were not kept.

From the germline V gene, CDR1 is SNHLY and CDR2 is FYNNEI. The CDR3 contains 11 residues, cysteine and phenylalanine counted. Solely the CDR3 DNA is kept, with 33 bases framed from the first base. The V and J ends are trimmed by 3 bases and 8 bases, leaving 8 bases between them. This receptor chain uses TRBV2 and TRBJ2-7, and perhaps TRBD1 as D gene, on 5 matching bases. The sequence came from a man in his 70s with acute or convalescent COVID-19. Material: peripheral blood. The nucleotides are TGTGCCAGCAGTGATTGGGGCAAGCAGTACTTC. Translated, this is CASSDWGKQYF.